This TCR beta chain was sequenced in a study of blood T cell repertoires in COVID-19. Study summary: Both acute and convalescent COVID-19 samples were obtained from the United States, Italy and Spain.

Methods used by the authors: Scientists estimated how many nucleated cells there were by amplifying reference gene primers. The repertoire was sequenced with immunoSEQ multiplex PCR; TCRdb's copy has only in-frame clones and lacks some. V, J and clone size reflect that table, while D and trimming were determined from the DNA. In the table there are roughly 150,000 clones, 86% of which are singletons. Germline V gives CDR1 GTSNPN, CDR2 SVGIG (reference sequence). The trim removed 5 bases at V and 6 bases at J, leaving 14 bases unmatched. This CDR3 comprises 17 residues. Sequenced material: PBMCs or T cells enriched from blood (not recorded which). This TCR derives from a man aged 50 or older who had recovered from COVID-19. This chain links TRBV30 with TRBJ2-3; TRBD2 matches 13 bases. The CDR3 DNA is TGTGCCTGGTCGAGTTCCCGGACTAGCGGGGGTGGTGATACGCAGTATTTT. It codes for CAWSSSRTSGGGDTQYF.